This entry describes one TCR beta chain. Its matching antigen is unknown. The data are from a study of identifying expanded T cells in peripheral blood. Some clones are missing from TCRdb's copy, which holds only in-frame ones; the method was immunoSEQ multiplex PCR. The sample consists of about 100,000 clones, around 89% of them appearing once. V lost 4 bases and J lost 0; bases outside the gene matches: 18. CDR1 and CDR2 from the germline V gene are LGHNA and YSLEER. The CDR3 is 20 amino acids. Broader study findings: Differentially abundant clones: about 1.1 between replicates, about 17 at approximately 14 days, approximately 18 at four. Approximately two-week clone count variance significantly increased as total template count grew.

No infections or other immune events were documented during collection. The chain combines TRBV4-3 with TRBJ2-5; TRBD2 matches at 9 bases. Sequencing used blood. The TCR was taken from a person between 18 and 75 years old in good health. This CDR3 is CASSPQTSGSNFGYQETQYF. The CDR3 coding sequence is TGCGCCAGCAGCCCCCAGACTAGCGGATCAAACTTTGGGTACCAAGAGACCCAGTACTTC.